The 20 T cell receptor beta chains below were found in one sample sequenced in a study of cytomegalovirus exposure and HLA in healthy donors. A multiplex PCR was run with 60 Vbeta primers and 13 Jbeta primers. Method: immunoSEQ multiplex PCR; TCRdb's copy keeps in-frame clones and lacks some. In the table there are about 200,000 clones, about 78% of which are singletons. What was sequenced was PBMCs. Receptor source: a young woman in good health and CMV-seronegative.

The genes are TRBV27 and TRBJ1-2, with 8 bases fitting TRBD1. Germline-derived CDR1 and CDR2 are MNHEY and SMNVEV (reference sequence). The CDR3 is 13 amino acids. The V segment lost 6 bases and the J segment 8 bases; nucleotides outside the gene matches: 8. CDR3: CASRPGGAWGYTF. The CDR3 DNA reads TGTGCCAGCAGACCAGGGGGCGCCTGGGGCTACACCTTC.

The chain is built from TRBV30 and TRBJ1-2; 9 bases line up with TRBD1. There are 13 residues in the CDR3. Germline V gene sequence: CDR1 GTSNPN, CDR2 SVGIG (reference sequence). V shed 7 bases, J shed 3 bases, and the junction held 6 bases outside the gene matches. CDR3 in amino acids: CASHRGRDYGYTF. As DNA, the CDR3 is TGTGCCTCTCACAGGGGGCGGGACTATGGCTACACCTTC.

The chain couples TRBV11-2 to TRBJ1-6; D is ambiguous. The germline V and J ends were trimmed by 4 bases and 5 bases, with 9 bases remaining between them. The germline V gene encodes CDR1 SGHAT and CDR2 FQNNGV. The length of the CDR3 is 14 residues. CDR3 sequence (DNA): TGTGCCAGCAGCTCACAGCCGAATAATTCACCCCTCCACTTT. This encodes CASSSQPNNSPLHF.

J is TRBJ1-5 and V is TRBV7-9; the D gene is possibly TRBD1 (6 bases). CDR3 length: 14 amino acids. V lost 1 base and J 5 bases, leaving 9 bases between the germline ends. Germline V CDR1 and CDR2: SEHNR, FQNEAQ (reference sequence). CDR3 bases: TGTGCCAGCAGCTTAGGCAGGGGTTATCAGCCCCAGCATTTT. Protein product: CASSLGRGYQPQHF.

This clone has just a few counts. The gene calls are TRBV19 and TRBJ2-1, with 11 bases matching TRBD2. The V gene end was trimmed by 5 bases and the J gene end by 2 bases; junction bases not matched to a gene: 2. Per the germline V gene, CDR1 is LNHDA and CDR2 is SQIVND (reference sequence). This CDR3 contains 15 residues. CDR3 region: CASSVLAGAYNEQFF. The CDR3 coding sequence is TGTGCCAGTAGTGTACTAGCGGGAGCCTACAATGAGCAGTTCTTC.

The CDR3 reads CASSLKGAGPEAFF. DNA of the CDR3: TGTGCCAGCAGTTTAAAGGGGGCAGGGCCTGAAGCTTTCTTT. This chain joins TRBV28 and TRBJ1-1, with 7 bases identical to TRBD1. The CDR3 sequence is 14 residues long. The germline V gene encodes CDR1 MDHEN and CDR2 SYDVKM. V was clipped by 2 bases and J by 6 bases; unmatched bases: 6. Variable domain in full (rest from reference TRBV28 and TRBJ1-1): DVKVTQSSRYLVKRTGEKVFLECVQDMDHENMFWYRQDPGLGLRLIYFSYDVKMKEKGDIPEGYSVSREKKERFSLILESASTNQTSMYLCASSLKGAGPEAFFGQGTRLTVV.

The V gene is TRBV6-5, the J gene TRBJ2-7; 9 nucleotides align to TRBD2. J was trimmed by 9 bases and V by 4 bases; bases with no gene match: 10. CDR3 length: 14 residues. Germline CDR1 is MNHEY and CDR2 is SVGAGI. CDR3: CASSFAGGPFGQYF. The CDR3 bases are TGTGCCAGCAGTTTCGCGGGGGGGCCGTTTGGGCAGTACTTC.

This clone was seen once. The chain uses TRBV7-2 and TRBJ2-5; the match to TRBD1 covers 7 bases. The CDR3 is made up of 15 amino acids. V lost 4 bases and J lost 5; bases outside the gene matches: 10. Germline CDR1 reads SGHTA; CDR2 reads FQGNSA. The CDR3 protein is CASSSSRDSGETQYF. The CDR3 bases are TGTGCCAGCAGCTCCTCACGGGACAGCGGCGAGACCCAGTACTTC.

The chain has TRBV7-4 and TRBJ1-5, with D perhaps matching TRBD1 (5 bases). Germline values: CDR1 SGHVT, CDR2 SQSDAQ. The CDR3 covers 20 residues. V was shortened by 0 bases and J by 0 bases, with 21 bases between the two germline ends. CDR3 region: CASSLALPRVPAYSNQPQHF. The CDR3, as DNA: TGTGCCAGCAGCTTAGCTTTGCCCAGGGTGCCGGCGTATAGCAATCAGCCCCAGCATTTT. Full variable domain (remainder filled in from reference TRBV7-4 and TRBJ1-5): GAGVSQSPRYKVAKRGRDVALRCDSISGHVTLYWYRQTLGQGSEVLTYSQSDAQRDKSGRPSGRFSAERPERSVSTLKIQRTEQGDSAVYLCASSLALPRVPAYSNQPQHFGDGTRLSIL.

The V and J genes are TRBV7-9 and TRBJ2-7, with TRBD2 identical over 8 bases. This CDR3 has 15 amino acids. The germline CDR1 and CDR2 sequences are SEHNR and FQNEAQ (reference sequence). J lost 4 bases, V lost 0 bases, and 5 bases had no gene match. CDR3 coding DNA: TGTGCCAGCAGCTTAGCGACCGGGAGGGTGTACGAGCAGTACTTC. Amino acids: CASSLATGRVYEQYF.

In its sample, this clone was seen many times. V usage is TRBV29-1 and J usage is TRBJ2-7, with D perhaps TRBD1 (6 bases). V shed 3 bases and J shed 6 bases, with 15 bases lying between them. The CDR3 loop spans 13 amino acids. Germline V gene sequence: CDR1 SQVTM, CDR2 ANQGSEA. The CDR3 nucleotides read TGCAGCGTTGATGCAGGGGAAAATAGCGAGCAGTACTTC. Translating it yields CSVDAGENSEQYF.

The gene calls are TRBV7-2 and TRBJ2-3; 7 bases map to TRBD1. This CDR3 is 17 amino acids long. Germline values: CDR1 SGHTA, CDR2 FQGNSA. The J segment lost 4 bases and the V segment lost 2 bases, leaving 12 bases of the junction unmatched. CDR3 nucleotides: TGTGCCAGCAGCTTATCGGGACAGCCCTACCGGCCAGATACGCAGTATTTT. Protein: CASSLSGQPYRPDTQYF.

The chain is built from TRBV28 and TRBJ2-2; TRBD2 matches at 12 bases. The CDR3 sequence is 17 residues long. The V segment lost 5 bases and the J segment 5 bases; nucleotides outside the gene matches: 9. In germline, CDR1 is MDHEN, CDR2 SYDVKM. CDR3 nucleotides: TGTGCCAGCAGTCCCCCAAGACTAGCGGGAGTGACCGGGGAGCTGTTTTTT. Translating gives CASSPPRLAGVTGELFF.

The table lists this clone with a count of one. The chain has TRBV14 and TRBJ2-7, with 7 bases identical to TRBD2. Losses at the gene ends were 1 base for V and 4 bases for J; bases not matched to a gene: 7. There are 15 residues in the CDR3. Germline V CDR1 and CDR2: SGHDN, FVKESK. The DNA of the CDR3 is TGTGCCAGCAGCCAAGGTCTAGCGGAAATTTACGAGCAGTACTTC. As protein: CASSQGLAEIYEQYF.

V usage is TRBV27 and J usage is TRBJ2-5; D unresolved. V lost 6 bases to trimming and J lost 3 bases, with 8 bases between them. The CDR3 consists of 12 residues. The V gene's germline CDR1 is MNHEY and CDR2 SMNVEV (reference sequence). CDR3 region: CASSHPEETQYF. The CDR3 bases are TGTGCCAGCAGCCACCCGGAAGAGACCCAGTACTTC.

CDR3 nucleotides: TGCGCCAGCAGCGATGGCAGGGGGCGGCAAATACCCCCTGGCTACACCTTC. This sequence encodes CASSDGRGRQIPPGYTF. The chain employs TRBV5-1 and TRBJ1-2, with 8 bases aligning to TRBD1. Germline lookup yields CDR1 SGHRS and CDR2 YFSETQ. This CDR3 is 17 amino acids long. The V segment lost 4 bases and the J segment 7 bases; nucleotides outside the gene matches: 18.

The gene calls are TRBV19 and TRBJ1-4, with D hard to call. CDR1 and CDR2 (germline): LNHDA, SQIVND (reference sequence). The CDR3 is 15 amino acids. V was trimmed by 8 bases and J by 2 bases, leaving 15 bases between them. The CDR3 sequence: CASRLIPTTNEKLFF. The CDR3 DNA sequence: TGTGCCAGTCGTCTTATCCCTACGACTAATGAAAAACTGTTTTTT.

This clone has a count of ten or more. V gene TRBV4-2 combines with J gene TRBJ1-4, with 9 bases identical to TRBD1. CDR1 is LGHNA, CDR2 YNFKEQ, per germline. There are 17 residues in the CDR3. J was trimmed by 6 bases and V by 4 bases; bases with no gene match: 12. CDR3 sequence reads: CASSRMDRGGPYEKLFF. In nucleotides, the CDR3 is TGTGCCAGCAGCCGAATGGACAGGGGCGGGCCCTATGAAAAACTGTTTTTT.

The chain uses TRBV18 and TRBJ2-1, with D perhaps matching TRBD1 (5 bases). The length of the CDR3 is 13 residues. Trimming cost V 1 base and J 6 bases, with 7 bases left between them. Germline V CDR1 and CDR2: KGHSH, LQKENI. The CDR3 loop is CASSPRTSNEQFF. In DNA, the CDR3 is TGTGCCAGCTCACCACGGACATCCAATGAGCAGTTCTTC.

This chain connects TRBV6-5 to TRBJ2-2; the match to TRBD2 covers 11 bases. The junction had 1 base not matched to a gene; V was cut back by 6 bases and J by 4 bases. The CDR3 contains 14 residues. Germline CDR1 MNHEY, CDR2 SVGAGI. The CDR3 DNA sequence: TGTGCCAGCAGAGGGACTAGCGGCACCGGGGAGCTGTTTTTT. Translated, it gives CASRGTSGTGELFF.